This T cell receptor beta chain was obtained from a study of T-cell memory formation after mild COVID-19. Using constant-segment primers, 5'RACE produced TCR alpha and TCR beta cDNA libraries carrying sample barcodes and UMIs. Via MiXCR, TCRdb re-called the 5' RACE reads, giving one row per CDR3 protein. This sample has about 130,000 distinct CDR3 sequences, with less than 25% found just once. The CDR3 is 16 amino acids. Germline CDR1 reads MNHEY; CDR2 reads SVGAGI. Trimming removed 0 bases from V and 4 bases from J, with 15 bases in between. This clonotype appeared a few times. The sequenced sample consisted of PBMCs or a T cell subset sorted from them (not recorded which). The clonotype was recovered from an adult woman who had mild COVID-19 (a few samples of this study predate the infection). Cell type and time point are not known. The chain has TRBV6-5 and TRBJ2-5; D gene uncertain. CDR3 DNA sequence: TGTGCCAGCAGTTACTCGCCGGCAAACCCTCTAGAGACCCAGTACTTC. The encoded protein is CASSYSPANPLETQYF.